These T cell receptor beta chains were read from a single sample in a study of blood T cell repertoires in COVID-19. The assay was immunoSEQ multiplex PCR, and TCRdb's table has in-frame clones only and misses some. The sample yields around 100,000 clones, roughly 81% seen once. Sample: peripheral blood. These receptors were collected from a man aged 40-50 years with acute or convalescent COVID-19. Both conserved end residues are trimmed from each CDR3.

j_call v_call cdr3_aa
TRBJ1-5 TRBV12-3/TRBV12-4 ASSPQTGSVQH
TRBJ1-6 TRBV15 ATSRDPLTTLH
TRBJ2-1 TRBV12-5 ASGLVTGYYNEQF
TRBJ2-7 TRBV30 AWSGSGTVPYEQY
TRBJ2-5 TRBV7-6 ASSRSDNLGETQY
TRBJ1-6 TRBV19 ASSIVGQGSSPLH
TRBJ2-3 TRBV6-2/TRBV6-3 ASSSPSGYTDTQY
TRBJ1-6 TRBV4-2 ASSQAIGTVNSPLH
TRBJ2-1 TRBV9 ASSLGSTYNEQF
TRBJ2-3 TRBV19 ASRLAGQTDTQY
TRBJ2-3 TRBV10-3 AIKASGGDTQY
TRBJ2-5 TRBV7-3 ASSLLAGATQETQY
TRBJ2-3 TRBV7-2 ASSPDAGTDTQY
TRBJ2-1 TRBV7-9 ASSRGF
TRBJ1-2 TRBV28 ASSSVELVYGYT
TRBJ2-3 TRBV7-2 ASSLAARLISTDTQY
TRBJ1-1 TRBV18 ASSPTGRGTEAF
TRBJ1-2 TRBV20-1 SASGSHGYT
TRBJ1-6 TRBV6-4 ASSDKFGQWEALH
TRBJ1-3 TRBV19 ASSILTGVLSGNTIY
TRBJ2-3 TRBV6-1 ASSEVGWTGGRPDTQY
TRBJ2-5 TRBV19 ATLDRQSQETQY
TRBJ2-7 TRBV3-1/TRBV3-2 ASSQGGGPYEQY
TRBJ2-1 TRBV25-1 ASSEFDRGPYNEQF